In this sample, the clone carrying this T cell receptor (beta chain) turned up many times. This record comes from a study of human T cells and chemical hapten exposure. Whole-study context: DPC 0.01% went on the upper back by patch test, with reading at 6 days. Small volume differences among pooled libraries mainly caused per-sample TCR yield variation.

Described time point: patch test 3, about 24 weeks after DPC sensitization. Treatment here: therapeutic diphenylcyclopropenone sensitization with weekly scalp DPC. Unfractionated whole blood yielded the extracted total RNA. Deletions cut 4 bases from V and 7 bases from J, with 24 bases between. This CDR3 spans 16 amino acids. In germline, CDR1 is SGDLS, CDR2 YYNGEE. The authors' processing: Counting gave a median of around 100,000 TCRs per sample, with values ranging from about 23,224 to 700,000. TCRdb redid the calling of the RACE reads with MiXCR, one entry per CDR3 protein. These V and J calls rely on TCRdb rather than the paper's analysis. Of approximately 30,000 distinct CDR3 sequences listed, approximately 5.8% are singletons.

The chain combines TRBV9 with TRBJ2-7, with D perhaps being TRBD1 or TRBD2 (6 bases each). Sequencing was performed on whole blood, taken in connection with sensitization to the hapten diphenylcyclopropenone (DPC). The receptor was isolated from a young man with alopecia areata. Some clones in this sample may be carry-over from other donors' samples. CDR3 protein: CASSLRGGLAREEQYF. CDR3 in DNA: TGTGCCAGCAGCTTAAGAGGGGGGCTAGCGCGTGAGGAGCAGTACTTC.